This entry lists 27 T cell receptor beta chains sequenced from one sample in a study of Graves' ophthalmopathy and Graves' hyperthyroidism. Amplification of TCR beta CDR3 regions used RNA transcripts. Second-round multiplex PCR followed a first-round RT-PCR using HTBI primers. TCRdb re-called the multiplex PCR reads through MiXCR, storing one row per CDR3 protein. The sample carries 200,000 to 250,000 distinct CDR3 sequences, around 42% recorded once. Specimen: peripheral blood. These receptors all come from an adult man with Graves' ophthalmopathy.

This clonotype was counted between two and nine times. The CDR3: CASSLLTDNGYTF. In nucleotides, the CDR3 is TGCGCCAGCAGCTTGTTAACCGACAATGGCTACACCTTC. The V gene is TRBV5-1, the J gene TRBJ1-2, with D unresolved. V was trimmed by 1 base and J by 6 bases, leaving 10 bases between them. The CDR3 consists of 13 residues. In germline, CDR1 is SGHRS, CDR2 YFSETQ.

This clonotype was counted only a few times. The CDR3 here is CAIRGDNHNTGELFF. CDR3 bases: TGTGCCATCAGGGGGGACAACCACAACACCGGGGAGCTGTTTTTT. This rearrangement joins TRBV10-3 to TRBJ2-2, with a weak D call TRBD1 (6 bases). V was shortened by 6 bases and J by 2 bases, with 13 bases between the two germline ends. The CDR3 loop spans 15 amino acids. The germline V gene has CDR1 ENHRY and CDR2 SYGVKD.

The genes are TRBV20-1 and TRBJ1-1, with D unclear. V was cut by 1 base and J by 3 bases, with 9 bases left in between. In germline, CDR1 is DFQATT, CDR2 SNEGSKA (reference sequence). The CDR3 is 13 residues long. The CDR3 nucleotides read TGCAGTGCTAGAGTCGGGTTGGACACTGAAGCTTTCTTT. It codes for CSARVGLDTEAFF.

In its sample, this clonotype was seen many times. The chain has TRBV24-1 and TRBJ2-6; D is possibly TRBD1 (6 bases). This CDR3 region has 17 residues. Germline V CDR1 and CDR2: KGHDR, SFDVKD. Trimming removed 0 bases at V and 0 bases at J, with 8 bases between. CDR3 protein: CATSDLRDTSGANVLTF. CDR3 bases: TGTGCCACCAGTGATTTGCGGGACACCTCTGGGGCCAACGTCCTGACTTTC.

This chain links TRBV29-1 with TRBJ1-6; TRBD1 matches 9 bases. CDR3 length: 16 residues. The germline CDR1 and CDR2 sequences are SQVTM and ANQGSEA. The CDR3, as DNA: TGCAGTGCTAGAGGAACAGGGGGCTTTTATAATTCACCCCTCCACTTT. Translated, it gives CSARGTGGFYNSPLHF.

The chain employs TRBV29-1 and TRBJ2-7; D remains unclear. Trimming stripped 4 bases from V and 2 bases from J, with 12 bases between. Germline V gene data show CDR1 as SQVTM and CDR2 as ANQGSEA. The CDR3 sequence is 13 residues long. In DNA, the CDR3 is TGCAGCGTTGGGCAGGTGAGACCCTACGAGCAGTACTTC. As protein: CSVGQVRPYEQYF.

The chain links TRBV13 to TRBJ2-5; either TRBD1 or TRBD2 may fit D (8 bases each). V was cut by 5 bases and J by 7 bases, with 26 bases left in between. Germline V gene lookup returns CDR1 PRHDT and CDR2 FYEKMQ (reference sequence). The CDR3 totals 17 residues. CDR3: CASSDRQGTSRLVTQYF. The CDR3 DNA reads TGTGCCAGCAGCGACCGACAGGGGACTAGTCGGTTGGTGACCCAGTACTTC.

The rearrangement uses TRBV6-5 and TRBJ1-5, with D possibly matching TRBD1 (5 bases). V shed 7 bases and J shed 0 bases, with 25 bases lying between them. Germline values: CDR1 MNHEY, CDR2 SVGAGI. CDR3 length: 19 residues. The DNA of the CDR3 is TGTGCCAGCAAGGGGATTGGTCCGGAGGAAGTGTATAGCAATCAGCCCCAGCATTTT. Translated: CASKGIGPEEVYSNQPQHF.

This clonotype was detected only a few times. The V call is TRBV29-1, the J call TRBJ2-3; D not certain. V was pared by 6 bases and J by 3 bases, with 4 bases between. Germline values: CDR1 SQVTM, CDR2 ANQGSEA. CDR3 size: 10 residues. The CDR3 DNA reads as TGCAGCGTGATGACAGATACGCAGTATTTT. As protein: CSVMTDTQYF.

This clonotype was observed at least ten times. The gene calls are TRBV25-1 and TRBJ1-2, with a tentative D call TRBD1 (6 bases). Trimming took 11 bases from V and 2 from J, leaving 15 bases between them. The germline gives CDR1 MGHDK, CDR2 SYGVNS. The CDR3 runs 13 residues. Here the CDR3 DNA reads TGTGCCGGACCGGGACAACTAAACTATGGCTACACCTTC. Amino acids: CAGPGQLNYGYTF.

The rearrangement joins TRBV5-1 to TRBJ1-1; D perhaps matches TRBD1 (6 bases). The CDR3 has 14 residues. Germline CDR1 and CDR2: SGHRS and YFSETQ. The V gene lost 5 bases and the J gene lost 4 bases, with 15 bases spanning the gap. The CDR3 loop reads CASRRTDSGTEAFF. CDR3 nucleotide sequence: TGCGCCAGCAGACGGACAGACTCGGGCACTGAAGCTTTCTTT.

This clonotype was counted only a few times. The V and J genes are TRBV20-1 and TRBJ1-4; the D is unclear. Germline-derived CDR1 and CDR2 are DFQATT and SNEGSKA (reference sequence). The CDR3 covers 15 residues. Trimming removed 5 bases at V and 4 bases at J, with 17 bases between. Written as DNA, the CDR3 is TGCAGTGCTCAAAGTCCCCGGGGTCGTAATGAAAAACTGTTTTTT. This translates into CSAQSPRGRNEKLFF.

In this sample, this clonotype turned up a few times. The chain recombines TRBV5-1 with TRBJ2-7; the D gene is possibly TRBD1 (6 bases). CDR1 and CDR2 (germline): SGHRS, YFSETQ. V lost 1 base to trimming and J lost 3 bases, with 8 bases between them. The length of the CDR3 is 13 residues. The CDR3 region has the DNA TGCGCCAGCAGCTTGAACAGGGTCTACGAGCAGTACTTC. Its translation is CASSLNRVYEQYF.

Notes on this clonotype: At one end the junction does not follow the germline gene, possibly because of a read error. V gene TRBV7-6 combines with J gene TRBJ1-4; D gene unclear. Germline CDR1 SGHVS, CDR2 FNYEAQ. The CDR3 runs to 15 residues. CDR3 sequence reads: CASSLARGINEQLFF. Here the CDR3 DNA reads TGTGCCAGCAGCTTAGCGCGAGGGATTAATGAACAACTGTTTTTT.

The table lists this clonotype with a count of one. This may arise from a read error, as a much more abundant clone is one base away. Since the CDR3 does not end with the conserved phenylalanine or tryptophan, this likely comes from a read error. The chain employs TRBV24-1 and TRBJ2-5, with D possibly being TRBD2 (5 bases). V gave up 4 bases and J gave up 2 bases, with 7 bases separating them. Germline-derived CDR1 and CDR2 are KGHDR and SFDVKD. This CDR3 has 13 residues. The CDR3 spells CATSETSQETQYL. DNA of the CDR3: TGTGCCACCAGTGAAACTAGTCAAGAGACCCAGTACCTC.

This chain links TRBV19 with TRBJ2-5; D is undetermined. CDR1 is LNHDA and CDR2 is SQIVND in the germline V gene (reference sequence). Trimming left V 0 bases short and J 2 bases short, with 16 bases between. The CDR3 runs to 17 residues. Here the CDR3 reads CASSIDAPTVGQETQYF. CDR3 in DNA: TGTGCCAGTAGTATAGATGCTCCAACAGTCGGACAAGAGACCCAGTACTTC.

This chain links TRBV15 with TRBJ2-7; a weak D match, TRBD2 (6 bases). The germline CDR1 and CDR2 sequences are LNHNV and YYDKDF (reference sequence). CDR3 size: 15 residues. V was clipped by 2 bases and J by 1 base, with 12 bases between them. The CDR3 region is CATSRLPGGSYEQYF. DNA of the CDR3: TGTGCCACCAGCAGACTTCCCGGGGGTTCCTACGAGCAGTACTTC. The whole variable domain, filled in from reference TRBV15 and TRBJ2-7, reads DAMVIQNPRYQVTQFGKPVTLSCSQTLNHNVMYWYQQKSSQAPKLLFHYYDKDFNNEADTPDNFQSRRPNTSFCFLDIRSPGLGDTAMYLCATSRLPGGSYEQYFGPGTRLTVT.

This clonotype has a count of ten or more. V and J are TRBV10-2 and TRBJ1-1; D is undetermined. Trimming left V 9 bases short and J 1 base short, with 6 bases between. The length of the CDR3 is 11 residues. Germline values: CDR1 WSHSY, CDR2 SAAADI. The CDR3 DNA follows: TGCGCCAGTTCAGGGAACACTGAAGCTTTCTTT. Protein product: CASSGNTEAFF.

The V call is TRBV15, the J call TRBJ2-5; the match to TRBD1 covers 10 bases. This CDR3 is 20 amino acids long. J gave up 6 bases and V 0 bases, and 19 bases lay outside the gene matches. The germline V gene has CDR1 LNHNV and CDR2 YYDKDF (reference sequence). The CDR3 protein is CATSRDLVHTGDRGGKTQYF. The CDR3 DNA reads TGTGCCACCAGCAGAGACCTCGTGCACACCGGGGACAGGGGAGGGAAGACCCAGTACTTC.

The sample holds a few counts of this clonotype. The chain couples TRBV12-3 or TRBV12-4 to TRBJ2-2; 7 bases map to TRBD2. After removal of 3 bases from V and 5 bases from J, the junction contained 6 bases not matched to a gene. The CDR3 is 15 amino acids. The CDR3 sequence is CASSFVGGDTGELFF. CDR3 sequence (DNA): TGTGCCAGCAGTTTTGTTGGGGGGGATACCGGGGAGCTGTTTTTT.

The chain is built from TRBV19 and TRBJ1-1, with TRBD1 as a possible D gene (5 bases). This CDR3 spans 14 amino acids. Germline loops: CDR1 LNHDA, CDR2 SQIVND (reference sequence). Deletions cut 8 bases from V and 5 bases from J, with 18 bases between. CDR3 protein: CASQAGLGGTEAFF. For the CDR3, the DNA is TGTGCCAGTCAGGCGGGACTAGGAGGTACTGAAGCTTTCTTT.

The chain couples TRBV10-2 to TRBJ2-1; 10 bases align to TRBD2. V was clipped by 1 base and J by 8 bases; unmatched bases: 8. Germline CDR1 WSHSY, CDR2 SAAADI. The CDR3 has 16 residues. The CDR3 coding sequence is TGCGCCAGCAGTGAGTTGCCTAGCGGGGGTTGGGATGAGCAGTTCTTC. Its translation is CASSELPSGGWDEQFF.

This CDR3 is CASGFLDTQYF. The CDR3 region has the DNA TGTGCTAGTGGTTTCCTTGATACGCAGTATTTT. This chain connects TRBV12-3 or TRBV12-4 to TRBJ2-3; no reliable D call. CDR3 size: 11 residues.

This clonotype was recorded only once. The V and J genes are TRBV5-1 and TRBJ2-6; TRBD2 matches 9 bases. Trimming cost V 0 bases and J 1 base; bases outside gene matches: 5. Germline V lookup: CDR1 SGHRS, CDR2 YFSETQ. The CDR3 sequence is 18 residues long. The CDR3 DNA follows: TGCGCCAGCAGCTTGGAGCGACTAGCGGCTTCTGGGGCCAACGTCCTGACTTTC. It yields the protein CASSLERLAASGANVLTF.

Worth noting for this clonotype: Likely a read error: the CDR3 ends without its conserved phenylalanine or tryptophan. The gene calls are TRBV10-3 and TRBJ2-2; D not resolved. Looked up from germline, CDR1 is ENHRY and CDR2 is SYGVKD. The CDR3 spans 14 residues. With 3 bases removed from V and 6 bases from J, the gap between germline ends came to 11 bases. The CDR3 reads CAISESSISGELFL. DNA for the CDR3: TGTGCCATCAGTGAATCATCTATTTCCGGGGAGCTGTTTCTT.

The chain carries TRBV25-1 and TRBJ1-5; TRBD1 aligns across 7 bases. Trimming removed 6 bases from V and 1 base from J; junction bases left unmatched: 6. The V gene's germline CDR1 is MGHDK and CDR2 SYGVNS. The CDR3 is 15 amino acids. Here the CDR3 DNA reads TGTGCCAGCAGGGGCAGGGGGGGGAGCAATCAGCCCCAGCATTTT. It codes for CASRGRGGSNQPQHF.

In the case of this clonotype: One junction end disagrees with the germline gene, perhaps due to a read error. CDR3 loop: CASSFAPRAKNIQYF. The CDR3 coding sequence is TGTGCCAGCAGCTTCGCCCCGAGAGCCAAAAACATTCAGTACTTC. The J gene is TRBJ2-7, the V gene TRBV10-2, with D uncertain. The DNA end lines up better with TRBJ2-4; the J call may be wrong. CDR1 and CDR2 (germline): WSHSY, SAAADI. This CDR3 contains 15 residues.